This T cell receptor beta chain was obtained from a study of post-analysis software for immune sequencing data. Study-wide background: Included courses were relapsing-remitting and secondary progressive multiple sclerosis; progressive-relapsing multiple sclerosis was also included.

General observations from the study: Samples from one preparation batch, clustered by F measure, grouped strongly together. A significant reduction in normalized Chao1 diversity was observed in multiple sclerosis patients versus controls.

About this clonotype itself: The antigen remains unidentified.

Included in the TCR beta cDNA libraries were unique molecular identifiers. Between about 1 and 11 million T cells gave rise to some 470,000 cDNA molecules. TCRdb ran MiXCR on the PCR reads and lists one entry per CDR3 protein. The profile shows about 800,000 distinct CDR3 sequences, about 32% of them singletons. Sequencing was done on a sample of blood. The clonotype originates from a girl aged 10 to 17 with multiple sclerosis.

The CDR3 DNA follows: TGTGCCAGCAGCCAAGACCAAACAGATACGCAGTATTTT. Its translation: CASSQDQTDTQYF. The chain joins TRBV4-2 to TRBJ2-3; D remains unclear. V shed 0 bases and J shed 3 bases, with 4 bases lying between them. The CDR3 contains 13 residues. Looked up from germline, CDR1 is LGHNA and CDR2 is YNFKEQ.